This T cell receptor beta chain is from a study of T cells in Graves' hyperthyroidism and ophthalmopathy. From RNA transcripts, TCR beta CDR3 regions were amplified. The TCR CDR3 was amplified in a first-round RT-PCR using the HTBI primer set. In TCRdb, the multiplex PCR reads were re-called with MiXCR into one record per CDR3 protein. The sample lists about half a million distinct CDR3 sequences; around 20% were seen once. The CDR3 runs 14 residues. V trimming: 5 bases; J trimming: 7 bases; junction bases outside the gene matches: 2. Per germline, CDR1 LNHDA and CDR2 SQIVND (reference sequence). This clonotype was seen only a few times.

This receptor was obtained from a man aged 18-30 years with Graves' hyperthyroidism. The sequencing input was blood. V gene TRBV19 combines with J gene TRBJ1-6, with 10 bases matching TRBD1. The CDR3, as DNA: TGTGCCAGTAGTCAGGGACAGGGGAATTCACCCCTCCACTTT. Residues: CASSQGQGNSPLHF.